The entry that follows covers one TCR beta chain sequence. Antigen specificity is unknown. The data originate from a study of graft-versus-host responses after intestinal transplantation. At the level of the study: Multivisceral, liver-intestinal, or isolated intestinal grafts were transplanted into recipients. Tacrolimus and steroids were given for 3 to 4 years to all recipients after anti-thymocyte globulin induction.

The CDR3 is 16 residues long. The germline gives CDR1 PRHDT, CDR2 FYEKMQ (reference sequence). V dropped 4 bases and J dropped 3 bases, with 17 bases sitting between them. Study outcomes and limitations: Early post-transplant HvG declines were associated with peak circulating GvH clone levels.

Here immunoSEQ multiplex PCR was the method, and the copy in TCRdb shows in-frame clones only, minus some. The table includes around 100,000 clones, 85% to 95% detected once. The sequence derives from a human donor who was the organ donor for an intestinal transplant. The chain is built from TRBV13 and TRBJ2-3; the D is unclear. The specimen comprised unstimulated CD8+ T cells sorted from spleen or lymph node cells, sampled before transplant. DNA for the CDR3: TGTGCCAGCAGCTCCGAACTCCACAATTTAACAGATACGCAGTATTTT. The encoded protein is CASSSELHNLTDTQYF. Drawing the rest from reference TRBV13 and TRBJ2-3, the complete variable domain is AAGVIQSPRHLIKEKRETATLKCYPIPRHDTVYWYQQGPGQDPQFLISFYEKMQSDKGSIPDRFSAQQFSDYHSELNMSSLELGDSALYFCASSSELHNLTDTQYFGPGTRLTVL.